This T cell receptor beta chain was sequenced in a study of cytomegalovirus exposure and HLA in healthy donors. Looking at the study overall: Earlier results showed roughly 120 million unique TCR beta sequences derived from about 179 million T cells. Study-wide results and caveats: Exclusion applied to some V segments, including TRBV6-2 and TRBV6-3, as they were indistinguishable. Several of the most significant clusters appeared, in a later analysis, to be linked to common viral pathogens.

CDR3 length: 12 amino acids. V gave up 1 base and J gave up 3 bases, with 3 bases separating them. The germline V gene encodes CDR1 SGHNT and CDR2 YYREEE (reference sequence). On this clone: Its antigen is unknown.

PCR amplification relied on 60 Vbeta primers (plus 13 Jbeta primers). Clones were read by immunoSEQ multiplex PCR, and TCRdb kept only the in-frame ones, dropping some. This sample has 75,000 to 100,000 clones, with around 82% found just once. Despite likely unrecorded immune exposures, the donors were nominally healthy at the time of sampling. Sample: PBMCs. This chain uses TRBV5-4 with TRBJ2-3; D is ambiguous. The TCR sequence derives from a man aged 35 to 55 in good health and CMV-seropositive. The CDR3 nucleotides read TGTGCCAGCAGCTTGCGGACAGATACGCAGTATTTT. Translation: CASSLRTDTQYF.